A few counts support the clone carrying this T cell receptor beta chain. The record originates from a study of blood T cell repertoires in COVID-19. As handled by the study authors: Estimated nucleated cell counts came from reference gene primer amplification. Clones were read by immunoSEQ multiplex PCR, and TCRdb kept only the in-frame ones, dropping some. V and J calls and clone size are given by that table; D and trimming were obtained from the DNA. The table records about 140,000 clones, around 80% of them present only once. What was sequenced was peripheral blood. This clonotype was obtained from a man aged 70-80 years who had recovered from COVID-19.

CDR3: CASSRPGLPPYNEQFF. CDR3 coding DNA: TGTGCCAGCAGCAGACCGGGACTCCCTCCCTACAATGAGCAGTTCTTC. This chain connects TRBV5-6 to TRBJ2-1, with D possibly TRBD2 on 6 matching bases. Trimming removed 4 bases at V and 2 bases at J, with 16 bases between. Germline CDR1 reads SGHDT; CDR2 reads YYEEEE. The CDR3 is 16 amino acids.